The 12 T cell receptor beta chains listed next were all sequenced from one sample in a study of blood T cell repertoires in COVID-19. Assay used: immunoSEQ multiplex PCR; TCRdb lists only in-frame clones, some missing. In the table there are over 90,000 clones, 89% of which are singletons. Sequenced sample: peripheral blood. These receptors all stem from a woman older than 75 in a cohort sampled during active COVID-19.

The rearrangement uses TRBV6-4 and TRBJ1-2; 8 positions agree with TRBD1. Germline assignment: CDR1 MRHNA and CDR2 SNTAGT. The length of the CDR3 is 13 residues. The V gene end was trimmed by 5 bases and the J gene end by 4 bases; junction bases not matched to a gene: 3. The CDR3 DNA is TGTGCCAGCAGTTCTGACAGGGGCTATGGCTACACCTTC. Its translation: CASSSDRGYGYTF.

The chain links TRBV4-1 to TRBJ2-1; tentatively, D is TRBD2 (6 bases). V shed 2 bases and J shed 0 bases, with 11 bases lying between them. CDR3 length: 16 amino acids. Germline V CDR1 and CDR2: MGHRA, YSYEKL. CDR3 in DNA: TGCGCCAGCAGCCAACGGGGGACGAGCTCCTACAATGAGCAGTTCTTC. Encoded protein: CASSQRGTSSYNEQFF.

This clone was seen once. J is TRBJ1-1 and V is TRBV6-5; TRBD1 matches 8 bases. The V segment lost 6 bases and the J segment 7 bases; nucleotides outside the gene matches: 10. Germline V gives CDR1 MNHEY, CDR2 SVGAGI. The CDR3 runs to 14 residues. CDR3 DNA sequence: TGTGCCAGCAGAGCACAGGGGGGTACCGGTGAAGCTTTCTTT. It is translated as CASRAQGGTGEAFF.

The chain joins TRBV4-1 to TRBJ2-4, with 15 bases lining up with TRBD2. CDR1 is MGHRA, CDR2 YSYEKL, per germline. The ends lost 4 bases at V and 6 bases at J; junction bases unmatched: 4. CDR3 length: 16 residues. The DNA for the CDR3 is TGCGCCAGCAGCCCGGGGACTAGCGGGGGGCGAAACATTCAGTACTTC. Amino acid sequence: CASSPGTSGGRNIQYF.

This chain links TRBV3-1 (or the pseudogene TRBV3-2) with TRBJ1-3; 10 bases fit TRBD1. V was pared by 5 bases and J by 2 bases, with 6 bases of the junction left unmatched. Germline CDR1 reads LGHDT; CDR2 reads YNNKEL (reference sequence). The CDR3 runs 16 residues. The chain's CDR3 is CASSDGTGATGNTIYF. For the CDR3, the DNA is TGTGCCAGCAGCGACGGGACAGGGGCCACTGGAAACACCATATATTTT.

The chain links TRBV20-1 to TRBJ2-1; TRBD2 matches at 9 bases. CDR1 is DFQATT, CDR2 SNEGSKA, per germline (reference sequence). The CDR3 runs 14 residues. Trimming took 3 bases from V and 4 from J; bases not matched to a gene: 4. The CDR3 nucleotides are TGCAGTGCTAGTCTCAGCGGGAGGTACAATGAGCAGTTCTTC. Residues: CSASLSGRYNEQFF.

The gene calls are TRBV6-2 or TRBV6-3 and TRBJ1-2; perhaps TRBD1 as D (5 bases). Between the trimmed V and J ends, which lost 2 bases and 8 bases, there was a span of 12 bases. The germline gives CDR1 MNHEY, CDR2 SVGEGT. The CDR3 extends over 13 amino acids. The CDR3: CASSYGGTVGYTF. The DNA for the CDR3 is TGTGCCAGCAGTTACGGGGGGACGGTCGGCTACACCTTC.

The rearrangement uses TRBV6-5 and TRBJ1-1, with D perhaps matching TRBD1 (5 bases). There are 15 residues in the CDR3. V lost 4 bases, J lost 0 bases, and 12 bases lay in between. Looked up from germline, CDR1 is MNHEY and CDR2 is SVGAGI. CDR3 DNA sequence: TGTGCCAGCAGTTGGACAAGTTCCATGAACACTGAAGCTTTCTTT. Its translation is CASSWTSSMNTEAFF.

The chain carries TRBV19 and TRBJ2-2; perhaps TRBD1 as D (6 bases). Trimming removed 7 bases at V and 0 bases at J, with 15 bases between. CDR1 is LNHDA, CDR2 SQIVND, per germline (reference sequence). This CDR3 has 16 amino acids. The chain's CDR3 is CASTSPGDTNTGELFF. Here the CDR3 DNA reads TGTGCCAGTACCTCCCCCGGGGACACGAACACCGGGGAGCTGTTTTTT.

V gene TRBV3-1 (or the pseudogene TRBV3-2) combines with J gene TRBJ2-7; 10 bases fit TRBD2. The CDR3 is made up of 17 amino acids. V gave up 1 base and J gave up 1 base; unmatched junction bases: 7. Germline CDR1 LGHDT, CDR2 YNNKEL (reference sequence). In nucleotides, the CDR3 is TGTGCCAGCAGCCAAGGCTGGGAACTAGCGGGGTCCTACGAGCAGTACTTC. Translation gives CASSQGWELAGSYEQYF.

The CDR3 reads CASSPPSGSNEQFF. The CDR3 DNA is TGTGCCAGCTCACCACCTTCCGGTTCCAATGAGCAGTTCTTC. The chain links TRBV18 to TRBJ2-1; no clear D. The germline V gene has CDR1 KGHSH and CDR2 LQKENI. The V and J ends lost 0 bases and 6 bases respectively, with 9 bases between them. The CDR3 totals 14 residues.

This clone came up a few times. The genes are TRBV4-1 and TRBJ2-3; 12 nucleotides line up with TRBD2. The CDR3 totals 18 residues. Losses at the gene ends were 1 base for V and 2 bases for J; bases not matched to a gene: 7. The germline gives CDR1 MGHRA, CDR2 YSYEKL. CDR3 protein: CASSQVAASGGATDTQYF. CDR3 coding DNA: TGCGCCAGCAGCCAAGTGGCGGCTAGCGGGGGGGCCACAGATACGCAGTATTTT.